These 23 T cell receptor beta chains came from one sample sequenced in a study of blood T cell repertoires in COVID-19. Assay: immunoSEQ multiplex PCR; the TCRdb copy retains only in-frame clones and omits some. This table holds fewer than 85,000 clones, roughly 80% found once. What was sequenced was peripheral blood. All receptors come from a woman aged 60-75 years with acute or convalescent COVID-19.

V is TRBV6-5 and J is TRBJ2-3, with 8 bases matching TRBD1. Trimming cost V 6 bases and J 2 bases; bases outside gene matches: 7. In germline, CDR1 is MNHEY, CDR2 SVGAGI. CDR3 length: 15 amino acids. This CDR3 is CASSRDRGLTDTQYF. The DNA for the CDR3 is TGTGCCAGCAGCCGCGACAGGGGCCTCACAGATACGCAGTATTTT.

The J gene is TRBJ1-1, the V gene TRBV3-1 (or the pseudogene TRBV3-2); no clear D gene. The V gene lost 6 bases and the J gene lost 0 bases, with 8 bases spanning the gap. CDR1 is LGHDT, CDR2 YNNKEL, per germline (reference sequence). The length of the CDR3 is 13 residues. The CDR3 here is CASRQIMNTEAFF. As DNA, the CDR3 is TGTGCCAGCAGACAGATCATGAACACTGAAGCTTTCTTT.

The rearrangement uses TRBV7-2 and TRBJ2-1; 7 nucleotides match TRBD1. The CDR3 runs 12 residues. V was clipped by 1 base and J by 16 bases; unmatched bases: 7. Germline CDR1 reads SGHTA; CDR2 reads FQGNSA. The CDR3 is CASSLEAGGLFF. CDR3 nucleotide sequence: TGTGCCAGCAGCTTAGAAGCAGGGGGTTTATTCTTC.

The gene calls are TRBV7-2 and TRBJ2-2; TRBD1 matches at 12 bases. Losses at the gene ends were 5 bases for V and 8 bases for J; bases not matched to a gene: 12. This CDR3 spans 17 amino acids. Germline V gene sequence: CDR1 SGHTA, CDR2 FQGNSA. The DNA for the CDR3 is TGTGCCAGCAGCGCCCTTTCGGGACAGGGGGCTAGTGGGGAGCTGTTTTTT. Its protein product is CASSALSGQGASGELFF.

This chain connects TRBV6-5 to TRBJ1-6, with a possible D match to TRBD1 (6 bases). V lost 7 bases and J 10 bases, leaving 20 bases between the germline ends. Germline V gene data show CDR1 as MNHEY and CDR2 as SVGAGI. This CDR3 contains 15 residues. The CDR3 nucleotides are TGTGCCAGCAACCTTCAGGGGCTGAGAGGGTCACCCCTCCACTTT. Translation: CASNLQGLRGSPLHF.

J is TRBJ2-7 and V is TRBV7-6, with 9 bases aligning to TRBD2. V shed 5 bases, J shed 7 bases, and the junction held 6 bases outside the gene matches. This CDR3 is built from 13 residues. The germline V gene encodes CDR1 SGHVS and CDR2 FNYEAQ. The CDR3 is CASSLRAGGEQYF. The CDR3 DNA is TGTGCCAGCAGCCTCCGTGCGGGGGGGGAGCAGTACTTC.

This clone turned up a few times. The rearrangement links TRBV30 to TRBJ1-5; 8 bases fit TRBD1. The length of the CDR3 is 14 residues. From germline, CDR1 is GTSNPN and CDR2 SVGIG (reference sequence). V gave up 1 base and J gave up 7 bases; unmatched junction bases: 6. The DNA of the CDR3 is TGTGCCTGGAGTGGGACAGGGAAAAGCCAGCCCCAGCATTTT. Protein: CAWSGTGKSQPQHF. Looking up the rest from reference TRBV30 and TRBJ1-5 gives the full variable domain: SQTIHQWPATLVQPVGSPLSLECTVEGTSNPNLYWYRQAAGRGLQLLFYSVGIGQISSEVPQNLSASRPQDRQFILSSKKLLLSDSGFYLCAWSGTGKSQPQHFGDGTRLSIL.

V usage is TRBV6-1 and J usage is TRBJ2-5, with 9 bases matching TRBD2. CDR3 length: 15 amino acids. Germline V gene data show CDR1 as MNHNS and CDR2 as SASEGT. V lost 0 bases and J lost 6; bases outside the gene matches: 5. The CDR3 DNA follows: TGTGCCAGCAGTGAAGCCAGCGGGGGGATCAAGACCCAGTACTTC. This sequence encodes CASSEASGGIKTQYF.

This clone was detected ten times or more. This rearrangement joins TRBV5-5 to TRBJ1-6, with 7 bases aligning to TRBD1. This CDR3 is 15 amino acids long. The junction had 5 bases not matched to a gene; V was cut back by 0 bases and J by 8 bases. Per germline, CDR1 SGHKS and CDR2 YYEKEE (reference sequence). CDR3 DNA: TGTGCCAGCAGCTTGGTACAGGGGAGGTATTCACCCCTCCACTTT. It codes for CASSLVQGRYSPLHF. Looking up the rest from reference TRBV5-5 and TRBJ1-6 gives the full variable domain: DAGVTQSPTHLIKTRGQQVTLRCSPISGHKSVSWYQQVLGQGPQFIFQYYEKEERGRGNFPDRFSARQFPNYSSELNVNALLLGDSALYLCASSLVQGRYSPLHFGNGTRLTVT.

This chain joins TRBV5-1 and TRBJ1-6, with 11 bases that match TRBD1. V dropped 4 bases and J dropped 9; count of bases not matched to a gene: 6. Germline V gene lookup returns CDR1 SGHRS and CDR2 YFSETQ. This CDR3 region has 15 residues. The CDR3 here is CASSTGQGVGSPLHF. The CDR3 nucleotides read TGCGCCAGCAGCACGGGACAGGGGGTAGGTTCACCCCTCCACTTT.

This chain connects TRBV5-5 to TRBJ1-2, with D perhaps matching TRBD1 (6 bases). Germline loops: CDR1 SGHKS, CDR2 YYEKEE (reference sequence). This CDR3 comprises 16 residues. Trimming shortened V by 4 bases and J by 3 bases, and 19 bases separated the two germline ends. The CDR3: CASSPDSLSPYYGYTF. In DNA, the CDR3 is TGTGCCAGCAGCCCGGACAGCCTTTCACCATACTATGGCTACACCTTC.

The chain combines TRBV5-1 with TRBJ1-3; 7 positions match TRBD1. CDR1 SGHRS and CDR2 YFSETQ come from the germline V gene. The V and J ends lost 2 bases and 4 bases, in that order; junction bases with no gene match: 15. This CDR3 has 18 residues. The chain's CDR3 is CASSLTRPTTGSGNTIYF. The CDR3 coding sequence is TGCGCCAGCAGCTTAACAAGACCTACGACAGGGTCAGGAAACACCATATATTTT.

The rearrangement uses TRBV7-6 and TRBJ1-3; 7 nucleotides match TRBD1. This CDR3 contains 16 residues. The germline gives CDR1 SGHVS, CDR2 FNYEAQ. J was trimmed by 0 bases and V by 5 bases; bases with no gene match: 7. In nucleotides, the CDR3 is TGTGCCAGCAGCCAGTACCGGGACAGCTCTGGAAACACCATATATTTT. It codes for CASSQYRDSSGNTIYF. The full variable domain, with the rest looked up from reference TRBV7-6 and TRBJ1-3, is GAGVSQSPRYKVTKRGQDVALRCDPISGHVSLYWYRQALGQGPEFLTYFNYEAQQDKSGLPNDRFSAERPEGSISTLTIQRTEQRDSAMYRCASSQYRDSSGNTIYFGEGSWLTVV.

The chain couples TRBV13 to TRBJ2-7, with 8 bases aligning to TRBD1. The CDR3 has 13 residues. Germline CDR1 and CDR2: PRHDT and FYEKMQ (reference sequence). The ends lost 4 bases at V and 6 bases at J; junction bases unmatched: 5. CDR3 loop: CASSYDRGGEQYF. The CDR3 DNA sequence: TGTGCCAGCAGCTATGACAGGGGCGGCGAGCAGTACTTC.

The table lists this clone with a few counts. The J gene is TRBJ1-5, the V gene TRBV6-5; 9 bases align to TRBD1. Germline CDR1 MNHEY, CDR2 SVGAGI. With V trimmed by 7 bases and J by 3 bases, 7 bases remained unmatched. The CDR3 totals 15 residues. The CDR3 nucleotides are TGTGCCAGCAAGGGGGACAGGGTCGTCAATCAGCCCCAGCATTTT. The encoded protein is CASKGDRVVNQPQHF.

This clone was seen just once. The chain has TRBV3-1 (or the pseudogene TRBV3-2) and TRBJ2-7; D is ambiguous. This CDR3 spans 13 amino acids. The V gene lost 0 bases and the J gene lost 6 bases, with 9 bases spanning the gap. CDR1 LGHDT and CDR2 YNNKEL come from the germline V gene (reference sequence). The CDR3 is CASSQDEVSEQYF. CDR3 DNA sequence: TGTGCCAGCAGCCAAGATGAAGTCAGCGAGCAGTACTTC.

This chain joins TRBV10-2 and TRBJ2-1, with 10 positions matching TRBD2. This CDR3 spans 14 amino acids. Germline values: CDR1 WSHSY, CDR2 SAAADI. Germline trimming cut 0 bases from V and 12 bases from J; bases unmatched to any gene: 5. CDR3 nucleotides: TGCGCCAGCAGTGAGTCGGGAGTAGCGGGGGGGCAGTTCTTC. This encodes CASSESGVAGGQFF.

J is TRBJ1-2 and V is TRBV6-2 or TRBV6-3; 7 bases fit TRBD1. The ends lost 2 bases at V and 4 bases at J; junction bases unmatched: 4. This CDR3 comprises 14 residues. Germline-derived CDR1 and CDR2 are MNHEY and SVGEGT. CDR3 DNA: TGTGCCAGCAGTTACCCCGCAGGGGGCTATGGCTACACCTTC. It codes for CASSYPAGGYGYTF.

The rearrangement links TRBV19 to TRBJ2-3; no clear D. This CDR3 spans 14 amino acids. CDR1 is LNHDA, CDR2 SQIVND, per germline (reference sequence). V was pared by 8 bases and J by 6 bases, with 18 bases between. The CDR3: CASSLAAPGDTQYF. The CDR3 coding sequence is TGTGCCAGTTCGTTGGCGGCCCCCGGGGATACGCAGTATTTT.

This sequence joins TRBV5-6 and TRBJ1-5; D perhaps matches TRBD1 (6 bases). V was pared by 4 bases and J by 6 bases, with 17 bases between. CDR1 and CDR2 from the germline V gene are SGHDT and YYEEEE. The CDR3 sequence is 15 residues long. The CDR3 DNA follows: TGTGCCAGCAGCCTACAGGGCGCGGGGGGTCAGCCCCAGCATTTT. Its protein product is CASSLQGAGGQPQHF.

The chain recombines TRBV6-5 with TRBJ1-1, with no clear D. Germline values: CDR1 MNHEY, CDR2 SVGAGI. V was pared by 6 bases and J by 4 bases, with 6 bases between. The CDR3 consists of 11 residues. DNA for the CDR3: TGTGCCAGCAGGGAGGCCACTGAAGCTTTCTTT. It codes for CASREATEAFF.

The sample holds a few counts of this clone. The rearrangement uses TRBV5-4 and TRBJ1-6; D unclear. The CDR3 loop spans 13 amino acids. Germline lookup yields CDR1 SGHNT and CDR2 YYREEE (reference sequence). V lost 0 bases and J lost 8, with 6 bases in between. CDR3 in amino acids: CASSLAGDSPLHF. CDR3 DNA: TGTGCCAGCAGCTTGGCCGGGGATTCACCCCTCCACTTT. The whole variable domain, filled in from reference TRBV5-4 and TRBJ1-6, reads ETGVTQSPTHLIKTRGQQVTLRCSSQSGHNTVSWYQQALGQGPQFIFQYYREEENGRGNFPPRFSGLQFPNYSSELNVNALELDDSALYLCASSLAGDSPLHFGNGTRLTVT.

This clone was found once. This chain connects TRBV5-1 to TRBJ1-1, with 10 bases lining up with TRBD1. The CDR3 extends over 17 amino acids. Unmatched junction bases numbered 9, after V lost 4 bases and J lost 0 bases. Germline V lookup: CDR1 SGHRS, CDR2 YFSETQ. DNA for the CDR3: TGCGCCAGCAGCCCATGGACAGGGGGAGTTATGAACACTGAAGCTTTCTTT. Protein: CASSPWTGGVMNTEAFF.